The 6 T cell receptor beta chains given below trace back to one sample, sequenced in a study of cytomegalovirus exposure and HLA in healthy donors. Primers: 60 Vbeta forward and 13 Jbeta reverse. Profiled with immunoSEQ multiplex PCR; TCRdb holds only in-frame clones, not every one. The sample consists of around 100,000 clones, roughly 8.2% of them appearing once. Sequences were obtained from PBMCs. These receptors originate from a man aged 50 or older in good health and CMV-seronegative.

There are a few counts of this clone. The chain has TRBV18 and TRBJ1-1, with TRBD1 matching over 10 bases. J lost 5 bases, V lost 3 bases, and 6 bases had no gene match. Germline CDR1 is KGHSH and CDR2 is LQKENI. The CDR3 loop spans 15 amino acids. CDR3 protein: CASSPAGTGETEAFF. The CDR3 nucleotides are TGTGCCAGCTCACCGGCCGGGACAGGGGAAACTGAAGCTTTCTTT.

This clone was seen more than once but under ten times. This chain uses TRBV6-6 with TRBJ1-4; TRBD1 is a possible D gene (6 bases). The germline V gene has CDR1 MNHNY and CDR2 SVGAGI (reference sequence). The CDR3 is 14 amino acids. Trimming cost V 6 bases and J 6 bases, with 14 bases left between them. The CDR3 sequence: CASRPRGVDEKLFF. CDR3 DNA: TGTGCCAGCAGACCCAGGGGAGTGGATGAAAAACTGTTTTTT.

Only a few counts were recorded for this clone. V is TRBV5-4 and J is TRBJ2-7; a possible D gene is TRBD2 (7 bases). Per the germline V gene, CDR1 is SGHNT and CDR2 is YYREEE (reference sequence). Trimming took 8 bases from V and 3 from J, leaving 18 bases between them. The CDR3 is 14 residues long. CDR3 nucleotide sequence: TGTGCCAGTACCGATGGGGGGGGCTTCTACGAGCAGTACTTC. It codes for CASTDGGGFYEQYF. The full variable domain, its missing parts supplied by reference TRBV5-4 and TRBJ2-7, is ETGVTQSPTHLIKTRGQQVTLRCSSQSGHNTVSWYQQALGQGPQFIFQYYREEENGRGNFPPRFSGLQFPNYSSELNVNALELDDSALYLCASTDGGGFYEQYFGPGTRLTVT.

In this sample, this clone turned up a few times. The chain carries TRBV9 and TRBJ2-5, with 7 bases matching TRBD1. After removal of 4 bases from V and 4 bases from J, the junction contained 10 bases not matched to a gene. Germline assignment: CDR1 SGDLS and CDR2 YYNGEE. The CDR3 covers 15 residues. CDR3 nucleotide sequence: TGTGCCAGCAGCCCTAGGGGGCCAATTGCAGAGACCCAGTACTTC. This codes for CASSPRGPIAETQYF. Looking up the rest from reference TRBV9 and TRBJ2-5 gives the full variable domain: DSGVTQTPKHLITATGQRVTLRCSPRSGDLSVYWYQQSLDQGLQFLIQYYNGEERAKGNILERFSAQQFPDLHSELNLSSLELGDSALYFCASSPRGPIAETQYFGPGTRLLVL.

This clone showed up just a few times. The chain links TRBV18 to TRBJ2-3; 9 positions match TRBD1. The CDR3 length is 17 residues. Trimming at V came to 1 base and at J to 4 bases, leaving 9 bases not matched to a gene. CDR1 is KGHSH, CDR2 LQKENI, per germline. This chain's CDR3 is CASSPQVGTGRADTQYF. The CDR3 region has the DNA TGTGCCAGCTCACCACAGGTCGGGACAGGGAGGGCAGATACGCAGTATTTT.

This clone has just a few counts. The chain is built from TRBV28 and TRBJ1-5; D gene uncertain. The germline V gene encodes CDR1 MDHEN and CDR2 SYDVKM. The CDR3 length is 11 residues. Trimming took off 4 bases at V and 5 bases at J, with 3 bases between the two ends. CDR3 bases: TGTGCCAGCAGTTCCGATCAGCCCCAGCATTTT. Translation: CASSSDQPQHF.